Presented here are 3 T cell receptor beta chains from one specimen sequenced in a study of blood T cell repertoires in COVID-19. The repertoire was sequenced with immunoSEQ multiplex PCR; TCRdb's copy has only in-frame clones and lacks some. The repertoire holds 25,000 to 30,000 clones, with approximately 67% as singletons. Source material: peripheral blood. The receptors derive from a human donor in a cohort sampled during active COVID-19.

The chain links TRBV7-9 to TRBJ2-3; 10 nucleotides align to TRBD2. The CDR3 is 16 amino acids. The J segment lost 4 bases and the V segment lost 5 bases, leaving 9 bases of the junction unmatched. From germline, CDR1 is SEHNR and CDR2 FQNEAQ (reference sequence). The CDR3 DNA sequence: TGTGCCAGCAGCCAAATTAGCGGGAGGAGTGCAGATACGCAGTATTTT. It encodes CASSQISGRSADTQYF.

The DNA for the CDR3 is TGTGCCAGCAGCCCAATTAGCGGGGGCCGGAGATCCTACAATGAGCAGTTCTTC. Translating it yields CASSPISGGRRSYNEQFF. J is TRBJ2-1 and V is TRBV11-2; 9 bases line up with TRBD2. Germline CDR1 is SGHAT and CDR2 is FQNNGV. The V and J ends lost 5 bases and 1 base, in that order; junction bases with no gene match: 12. The CDR3 is 18 residues long.

This clone was detected a few times. J is TRBJ2-5 and V is TRBV11-3, with D possibly TRBD2 on 5 matching bases. V shed 5 bases and J shed 7 bases, with 8 bases lying between them. The CDR3 is made up of 11 amino acids. CDR1 and CDR2 from the germline V gene are SGHNT and YENEEA. CDR3 region: CASSPGGTQYF. As DNA, the CDR3 is TGTGCCAGCAGCCCCGGAGGGACCCAGTACTTC.